This T cell receptor (beta chain) was found in a study of CD8+ T cells in alopecia areata. Whole-study findings and limits: Scalp data also include sequences from resident alphabeta T cells of normal skin.

Treatment described: oral pan-JAK inhibitor, 5-10 mg twice daily. A note on this clone: What it binds is not known.

V dropped 4 bases and J dropped 7; count of bases not matched to a gene: 9. Germline V gives CDR1 MNHEY, CDR2 SVGAGI. CDR3 length: 14 residues. Isolated RNA was reverse transcribed into cDNA used as the sequencing template. Libraries were prepared by immunoSEQ multiplex PCR; TCRdb keeps only in-frame clonotypes and omits some of them. The sample yields approximately 300,000 clones, over 45% seen once. This rearrangement joins TRBV6-5 to TRBJ2-7; 8 bases agree with TRBD2. The material sequenced was CD4+ T cells sorted from blood, taken at week 24, from a patient treated with tofacitinib. This clonotype originated in a human donor with alopecia areata. The CDR3 bases are TGTGCCAGCAGTTCACCCGGGACTAGATCGGAGCAGTACTTC. Translated, it gives CASSSPGTRSEQYF.